Below, one TCR beta chain is given with its context. Its antigen is unidentified. Using immunoSEQ multiplex PCR, the repertoire was profiled, and TCRdb retains in-frame clones only, with some absent. The sample consists of some 25,000 clones, over 75% of them appearing once. The germline V gene encodes CDR1 SGHRS and CDR2 YFSETQ. Between the trimmed V and J ends, which lost 5 bases and 5 bases, there was a span of 19 bases. The CDR3 length is 16 residues. This specimen belongs to a study of OX40 agonist ivuxolimab in advanced cancers. Overall study: The dose of intravenous ivuxolimab that patients received every 2 weeks ranged from 0.01 to 10 mg/kg. Past anti-PD-1, anti-PD-L1 or anti-CTLA-4 therapy was accepted, and 40% to 50% had received some. Overall study findings and caveats: Both CD4+ and CD8+ T cell populations in blood had undergone clonal expansion by week 6 at 0.1 to 3.0 mg/kg.

This TCR was recovered from an adult with an advanced solid tumor such as melanoma, head and neck, liver or kidney cancer. This specimen was CD4+ or CD8+ T cells sorted from blood, taken in a trial of the OX40 agonist ivuxolimab. The genes are TRBV5-1 and TRBJ2-2, with TRBD1 as a possible D gene (6 bases). The CDR3 loop reads CASRYGTSLGTGELFF. CDR3 nucleotides: TGCGCCAGCAGGTATGGGACATCCTTGGGGACCGGGGAGCTGTTTTTT.